This T cell receptor beta chain was recovered during a study of blood T cell repertoires in COVID-19 (dated by TCRdb to 2020 to 2022). About the study as a whole: Samples covering the acute and convalescent phases of COVID-19 were provided by collaborators in the United States, Italy and Spain. The material from the prospective study consisted of cDNA or gDNA derived from T cells, B-cell-depleted T cells, or PBMCs. Subjects who had been exposed to COVID-19, were actively infected with it, or had recovered from it provided the deeply sampled blood TCRbeta repertoires that made up the dataset. The repertoires were released in a freely available public database meant as a resource for research on the immune response to SARS-CoV-2. Samples came from the ongoing ImmuneRACE study (first 160 participants) plus 1,254 subjects from 6 global collaborators. Sample metadata almost always included a de-identified subject ID, COVID-19 status, age in years and sex. Where available, HLA class I and class II types were obtained from metadata supplied by the sample provider rather than from assay-based typing.

The collaborating institutions used their own protocols to collect whole blood in K2EDTA tubes. For TCRbeta analysis, collaborator samples were shipped as frozen whole blood, as isolated PBMCs, or as DNA extracted from either sample type. TCRbeta CDR3 regions were amplified from genomic DNA by means of the immunoSEQ Assay, a bias-controlled multiplex PCR. Concerning the study's data processing: The number of nucleated cells in each sample was estimated by amplification of reference gene primers within the assay. To quantify the absolute abundance of each unique TCRbeta CDR3 rearrangement, sequence reads were collapsed and filtered. For each sample, productive Simpson clonality was calculated as the square root of Simpson's diversity index over productive rearrangements. TCRdb mirrors the immuneACCESS table, restricted to in-frame sequences. Some clones are absent from its copies; in checked studies, under half trace to an unresolved V gene, and the reason for the others is unknown. The DNA was the basis for D and trimming; V, J and clone size are from that table. Across this sample there are about 150,000 clones, with around 84% seen only once. The ten biggest clones cover approximately 7% of the sample.

The germline V gene sets CDR1 to MNHEY and CDR2 to SVGEGT. The junction carries 19 bases between V and J, which are trimmed by 6 bases and 2 bases respectively. The CDR3, cysteine through phenylalanine, is 16 amino acids long. Only CDR3 DNA remains: 48 bases, in frame from the first base. Beyond this particular receptor, the publication reports: The amount of clinical and demographic metadata varied by source and participant and was provided uncurated.

Remarks on this clone: Its specific antigen is unknown. No base-level quality is on record; no much larger clone is a single base apart.

This TCR was recovered from a man in his forties or fifties with active or convalescent COVID-19. The rearrangement combines TRBV6-2 or TRBV6-3 with TRBJ2-5; the best D guess is TRBD2, with 6 bases matching. The sequenced material came from peripheral blood. This receptor has the CDR3 CASSPWGGNLQETQYF. The DNA sequence reads TGTGCCAGCAGCCCCTGGGGCGGGAATCTTCAAGAGACCCAGTACTTC.